This T cell receptor beta chain stems from a study of identical twins. Each CDR3 protein is one row after TCRdb ran MiXCR on the 5' RACE reads. Altogether 400,000 or so distinct CDR3 sequences are present, roughly 9% being singletons, with the ten largest covering 8% to 10%. This clonotype has a count of ten or more. Sequencing used naive T cells sorted from blood. The clonotype was recovered from a woman in her 50s in good health.

Written as DNA, the CDR3 is TGTGCCAGCAGCTTAGCATCTGAAGCTTTCTTT. Protein sequence: CASSLASEAFF. The chain employs TRBV7-9 and TRBJ1-1; D uncertain. Trimming removed 0 bases at V and 6 bases at J, with 2 bases between. There are 11 residues in the CDR3. Germline V gene data show CDR1 as SEHNR and CDR2 as FQNEAQ (reference sequence).